This TCR beta chain was sequenced in a study of human T cells and chemical hapten exposure. Each CDR3 protein gets one entry after TCRdb re-called the RACE reads with MiXCR. The sample records around 200,000 distinct CDR3 sequences, just under 30% being singletons. The CDR3 has 15 residues. Trimming stripped 6 bases from V and 4 bases from J, with 19 bases between. CDR1 and CDR2 from the germline V gene are MNHEY and SVGEGT. The time point was: pre-sensitization, week 0. Treatment here: therapeutic diphenylcyclopropenone sensitization with weekly scalp DPC. V and J are TRBV6-2 or TRBV6-3 and TRBJ2-7; D gene uncertain. The sample consisted of whole blood, taken in connection with sensitization to the hapten diphenylcyclopropenone (DPC). The receptor's source is a woman aged 30 to 39 with alopecia areata. Some clones in this sample may be carry-over from other donors' samples. Here the CDR3 reads CASRESGPPLYEQYF. The DNA of the CDR3 is TGTGCCAGCAGAGAGTCCGGGCCTCCCCTTTACGAGCAGTACTTC.